This T cell receptor (beta chain) was documented in a study of early T cells in non-severe SARS-CoV-2 infection. Per germline, CDR1 MNHNY and CDR2 SVGAGI (reference sequence). V dropped 7 bases and J dropped 2; count of bases not matched to a gene: 4. The CDR3 totals 15 residues. TCRdb analysed the 5' RACE reads with MiXCR anew, one entry per CDR3 protein. The sample yields roughly 71,000 distinct CDR3 sequences, approximately 13% seen once. Sequencing used whole blood. The rearrangement links TRBV6-6 to TRBJ1-6; TRBD1 agrees at 8 bases. This clonotype originated in an adult who was a healthcare worker with PCR-confirmed SARS-CoV-2 infection or an uninfected control (not recorded which). As DNA, the CDR3 is TGTGCCAGCAACGAGGACAGGGCCTATAATTCACCCCTCCACTTT. Translation gives CASNEDRAYNSPLHF.